This T cell receptor beta chain was identified during a study of cytomegalovirus exposure and HLA in healthy donors. This CDR3 contains 14 residues. CDR1 LNHDA and CDR2 SQIVND come from the germline V gene (reference sequence). V was cut by 5 bases and J by 3 bases, with 8 bases left in between. The PCR ran on 60 Vbeta and 13 Jbeta primers. The method was immunoSEQ multiplex PCR; TCRdb's version includes in-frame clones alone and lacks a portion of them. The sample includes fewer than 100,000 clones, less than 70% of them seen just once. This clone occurred once. The antigen remains unidentified. General study results and limits: Several of the most significant clusters were apparently associated with common viral pathogens in a later analysis.

The chain uses TRBV19 and TRBJ2-6; weak D call: TRBD2 (5 bases). Specimen: PBMCs. The TCR sequence derives from a female donor in good health and CMV-seronegative. CDR3 protein: CASSLGGGANVLTF. CDR3 sequence (DNA): TGTGCCAGTAGTCTTGGAGGTGGGGCCAACGTCCTGACTTTC.